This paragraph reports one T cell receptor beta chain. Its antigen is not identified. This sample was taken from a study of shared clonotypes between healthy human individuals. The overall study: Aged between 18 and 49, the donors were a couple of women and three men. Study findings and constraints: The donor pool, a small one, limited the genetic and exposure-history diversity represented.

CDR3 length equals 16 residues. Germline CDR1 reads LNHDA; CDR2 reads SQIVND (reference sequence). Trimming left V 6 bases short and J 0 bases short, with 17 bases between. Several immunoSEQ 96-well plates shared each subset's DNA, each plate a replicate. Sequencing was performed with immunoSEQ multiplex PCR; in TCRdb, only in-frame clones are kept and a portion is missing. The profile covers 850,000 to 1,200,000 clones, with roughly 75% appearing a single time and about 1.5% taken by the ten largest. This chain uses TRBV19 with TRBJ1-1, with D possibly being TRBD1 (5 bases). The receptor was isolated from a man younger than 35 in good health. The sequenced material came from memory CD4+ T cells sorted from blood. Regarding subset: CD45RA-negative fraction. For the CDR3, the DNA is TGTGCCAGTAGAATGAGACAGCGAGCTATGAACACTGAAGCTTTCTTT. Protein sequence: CASRMRQRAMNTEAFF.